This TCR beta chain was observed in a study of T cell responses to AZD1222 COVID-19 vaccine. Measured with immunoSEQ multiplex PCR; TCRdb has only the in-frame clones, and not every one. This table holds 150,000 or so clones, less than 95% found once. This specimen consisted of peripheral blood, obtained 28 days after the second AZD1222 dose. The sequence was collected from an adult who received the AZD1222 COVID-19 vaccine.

This CDR3 reads CAWSPHRGANVLTF. The CDR3, as DNA: TGTGCCTGGAGTCCCCACAGGGGAGCCAACGTCCTGACTTTC. V gene TRBV30 combines with J gene TRBJ2-6; 7 positions agree with TRBD1. Trimming at V came to 2 bases and at J to 7 bases, leaving 5 bases not matched to a gene. The CDR3 consists of 14 residues. CDR1 and CDR2 (germline): GTSNPN, SVGIG (reference sequence).